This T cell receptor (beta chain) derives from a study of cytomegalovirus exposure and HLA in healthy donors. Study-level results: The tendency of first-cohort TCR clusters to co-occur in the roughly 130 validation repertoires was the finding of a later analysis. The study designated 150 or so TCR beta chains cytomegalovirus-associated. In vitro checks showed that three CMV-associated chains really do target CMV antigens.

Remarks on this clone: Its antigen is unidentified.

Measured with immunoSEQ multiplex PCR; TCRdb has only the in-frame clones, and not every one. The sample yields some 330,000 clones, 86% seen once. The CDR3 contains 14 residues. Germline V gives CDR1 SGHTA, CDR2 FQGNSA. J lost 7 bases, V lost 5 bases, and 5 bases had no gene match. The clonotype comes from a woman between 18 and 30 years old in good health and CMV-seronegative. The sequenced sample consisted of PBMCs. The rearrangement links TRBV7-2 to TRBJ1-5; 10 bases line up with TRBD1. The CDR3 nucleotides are TGTGCCAGCAGCCCTTGGACAGGGGGGCAGCCCCAGCATTTT. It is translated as CASSPWTGGQPQHF.